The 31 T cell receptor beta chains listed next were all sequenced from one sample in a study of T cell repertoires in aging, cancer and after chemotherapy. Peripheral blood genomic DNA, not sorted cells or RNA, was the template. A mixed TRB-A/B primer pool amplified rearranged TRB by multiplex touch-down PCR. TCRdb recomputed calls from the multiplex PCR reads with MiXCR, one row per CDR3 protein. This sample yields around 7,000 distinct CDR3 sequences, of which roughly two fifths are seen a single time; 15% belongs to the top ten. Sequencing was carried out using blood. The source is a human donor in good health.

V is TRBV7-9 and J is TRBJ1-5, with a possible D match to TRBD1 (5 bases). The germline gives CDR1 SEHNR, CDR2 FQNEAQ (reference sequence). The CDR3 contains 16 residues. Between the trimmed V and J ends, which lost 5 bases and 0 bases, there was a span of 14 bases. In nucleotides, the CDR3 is TGTGCCAGCAGCCGTTCGACAGCTAATAGCAATCAGCCCCAGCATTTT. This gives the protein CASSRSTANSNQPQHF.

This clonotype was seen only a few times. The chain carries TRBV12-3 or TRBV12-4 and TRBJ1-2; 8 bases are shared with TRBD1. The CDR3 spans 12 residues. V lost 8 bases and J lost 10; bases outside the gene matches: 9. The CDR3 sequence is CASSSGGPHYTF. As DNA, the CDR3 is TGTGCCAGCTCATCAGGGGGCCCTCACTACACCTTC.

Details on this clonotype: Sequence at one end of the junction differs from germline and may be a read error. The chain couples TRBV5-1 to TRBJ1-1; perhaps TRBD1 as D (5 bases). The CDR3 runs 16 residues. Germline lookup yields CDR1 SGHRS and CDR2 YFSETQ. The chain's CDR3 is CASSLGVPTRNTEAFF. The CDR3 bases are TGTGCCAGCAGCCTGGGGGTGCCGACACGGAACACTGAAGCTTTCTTT.

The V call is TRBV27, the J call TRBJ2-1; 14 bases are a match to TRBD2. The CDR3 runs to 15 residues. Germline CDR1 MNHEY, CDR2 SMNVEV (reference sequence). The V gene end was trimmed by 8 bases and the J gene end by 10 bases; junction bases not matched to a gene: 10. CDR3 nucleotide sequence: TGTGCCAGCTGTGGTGGGACTAGCGGGGGAAGGGAGCAGTTCTTC. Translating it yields CASCGGTSGGREQFF.

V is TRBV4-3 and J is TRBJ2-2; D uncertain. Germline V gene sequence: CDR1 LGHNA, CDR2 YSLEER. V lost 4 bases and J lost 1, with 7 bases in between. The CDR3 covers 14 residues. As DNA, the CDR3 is TGCGCCAGCAGCCGTCCGGAGAACACCGGGGAGCTGTTTTTT. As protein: CASSRPENTGELFF.

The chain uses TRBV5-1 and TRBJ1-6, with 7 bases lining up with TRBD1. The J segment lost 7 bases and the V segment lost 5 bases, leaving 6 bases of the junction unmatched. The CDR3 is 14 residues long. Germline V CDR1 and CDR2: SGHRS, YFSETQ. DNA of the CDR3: TGCGCCAGCAGAACACAGGGGAACAATTCACCCCTCCACTTT. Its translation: CASRTQGNNSPLHF. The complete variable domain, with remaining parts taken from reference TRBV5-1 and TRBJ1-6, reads KAGVTQTPRYLIKTRGQQVTLSCSPISGHRSVSWYQQTPGQGLQFLFEYFSETQRNKGNFPGRFSGRQFSNSRSEMNVSTLELGDSALYLCASRTQGNNSPLHFGNGTRLTVT.

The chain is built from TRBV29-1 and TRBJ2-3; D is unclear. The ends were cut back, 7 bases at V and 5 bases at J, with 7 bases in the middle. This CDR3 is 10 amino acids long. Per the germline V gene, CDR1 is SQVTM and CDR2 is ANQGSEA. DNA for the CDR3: TGCAGCGCAGGAATAGATACGCAGTATTTT. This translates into CSAGIDTQYF.

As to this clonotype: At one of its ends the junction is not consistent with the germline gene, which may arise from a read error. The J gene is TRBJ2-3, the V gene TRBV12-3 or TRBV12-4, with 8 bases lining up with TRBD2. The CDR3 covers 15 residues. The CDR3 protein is CASSLVGLGVDTQYF. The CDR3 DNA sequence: TGTGCCAGCAGCTTAGTGGGACTAGGGGTTGATACGCAGTATTTT.

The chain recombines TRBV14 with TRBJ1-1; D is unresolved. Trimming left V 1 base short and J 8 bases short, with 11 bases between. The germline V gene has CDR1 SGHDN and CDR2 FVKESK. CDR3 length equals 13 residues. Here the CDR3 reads CASSQGERQEAFF. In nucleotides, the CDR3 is TGTGCCAGCAGCCAAGGTGAGAGACAAGAAGCTTTCTTT.

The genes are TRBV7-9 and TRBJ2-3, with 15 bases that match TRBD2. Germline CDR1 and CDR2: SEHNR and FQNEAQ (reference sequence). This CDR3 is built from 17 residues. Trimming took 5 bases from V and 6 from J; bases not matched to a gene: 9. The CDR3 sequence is CASSPRTSGGDEDTQYF. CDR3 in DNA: TGTGCCAGCAGCCCGCGGACTAGCGGGGGGGATGAGGATACGCAGTATTTT. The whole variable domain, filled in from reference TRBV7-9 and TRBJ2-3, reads DTGVSQNPRHKITKRGQNVTFRCDPISEHNRLYWYRQTLGQGPEFLTYFQNEAQLEKSRLLSDRFSAERPKGSFSTLEIQRTEQGDSAMYLCASSPRTSGGDEDTQYFGPGTRLTVL.

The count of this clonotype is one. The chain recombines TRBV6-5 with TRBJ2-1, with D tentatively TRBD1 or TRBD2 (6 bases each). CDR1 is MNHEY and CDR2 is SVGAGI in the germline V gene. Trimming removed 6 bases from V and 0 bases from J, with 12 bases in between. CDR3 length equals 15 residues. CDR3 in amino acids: CASSPRGPSYNEQFF. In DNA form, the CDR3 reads TGTGCCAGCAGCCCACGGGGGCCCTCCTACAATGAGCAGTTCTTC.

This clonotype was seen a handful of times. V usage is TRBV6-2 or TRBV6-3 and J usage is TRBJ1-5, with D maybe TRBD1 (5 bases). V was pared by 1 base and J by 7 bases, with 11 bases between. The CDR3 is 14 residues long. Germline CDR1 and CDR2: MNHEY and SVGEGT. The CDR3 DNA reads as TGTGCCAGCAGTTACTGGACAAATCAACAGCCCCAGCATTTT. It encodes CASSYWTNQQPQHF.

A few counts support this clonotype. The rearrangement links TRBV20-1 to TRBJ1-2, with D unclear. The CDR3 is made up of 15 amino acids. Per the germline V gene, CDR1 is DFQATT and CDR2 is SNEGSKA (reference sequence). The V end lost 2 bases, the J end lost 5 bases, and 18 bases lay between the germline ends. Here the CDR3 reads CSARPPWRASYGYTF. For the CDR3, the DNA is TGCAGTGCTAGACCCCCGTGGAGGGCTTCGTATGGCTACACCTTC.

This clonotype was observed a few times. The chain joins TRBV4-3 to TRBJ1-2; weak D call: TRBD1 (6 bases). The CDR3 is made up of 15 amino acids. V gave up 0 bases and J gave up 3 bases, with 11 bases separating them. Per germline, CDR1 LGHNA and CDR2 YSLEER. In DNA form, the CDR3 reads TGCGCCAGCAGCCAAGAGGGGGCGCGGGACTATGGCTACACCTTC. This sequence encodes CASSQEGARDYGYTF.

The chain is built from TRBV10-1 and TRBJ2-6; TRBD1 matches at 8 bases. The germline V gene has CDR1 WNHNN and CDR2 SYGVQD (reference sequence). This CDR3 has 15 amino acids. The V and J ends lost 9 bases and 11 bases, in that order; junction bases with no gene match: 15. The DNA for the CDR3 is TGCGCCAGGTGGTTTTTGGGGACAGGTGTTCACGTCCTGACTTTC. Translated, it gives CARWFLGTGVHVLTF.

The DNA for the CDR3 is TGCAGTGCTAGAGGACCGGACAGGGAAAGTTTCGGTGAGCAGTTCTTC. Residues: CSARGPDRESFGEQFF. The gene calls are TRBV20-1 and TRBJ2-1, with TRBD1 matching 8 bases. CDR3 length: 16 residues. CDR1 and CDR2 from the germline V gene are DFQATT and SNEGSKA (reference sequence). After removal of 1 base from V and 9 bases from J, the junction contained 14 bases not matched to a gene.

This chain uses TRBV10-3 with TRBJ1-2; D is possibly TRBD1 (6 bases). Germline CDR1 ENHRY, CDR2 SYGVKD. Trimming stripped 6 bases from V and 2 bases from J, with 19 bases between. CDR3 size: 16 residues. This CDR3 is CAISQSNRASNYGYTF. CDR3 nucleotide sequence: TGTGCCATCAGCCAGAGTAACAGGGCTTCAAACTATGGCTACACCTTC.

CDR3 coding DNA: TGTGCCACCCGGGGCCTGAGCGCCTACGAGCAGTACTTC. This sequence encodes CATRGLSAYEQYF. The genes are TRBV27 and TRBJ2-7, with D perhaps assigned TRBD1 or TRBD2 (5 bases each). V gave up 10 bases and J gave up 2 bases, with 15 bases separating them. Germline CDR1 is MNHEY and CDR2 is SMNVEV (reference sequence). The CDR3 has 13 amino acids.

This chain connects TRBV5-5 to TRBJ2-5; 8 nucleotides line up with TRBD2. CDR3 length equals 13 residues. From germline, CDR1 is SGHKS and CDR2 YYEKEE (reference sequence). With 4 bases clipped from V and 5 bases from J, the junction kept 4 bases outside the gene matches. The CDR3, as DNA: TGTGCCAGCAGCCCGGGGGGGCAGGAGACCCAGTACTTC. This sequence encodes CASSPGGQETQYF.

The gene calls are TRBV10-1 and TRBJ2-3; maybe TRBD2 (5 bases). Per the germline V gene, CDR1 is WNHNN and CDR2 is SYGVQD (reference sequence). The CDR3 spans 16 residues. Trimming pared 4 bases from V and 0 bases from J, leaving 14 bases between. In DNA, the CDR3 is TGCGCCAGCAGTGGGACTCTTCTGGCCAGCACAGATACGCAGTATTTT. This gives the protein CASSGTLLASTDTQYF.

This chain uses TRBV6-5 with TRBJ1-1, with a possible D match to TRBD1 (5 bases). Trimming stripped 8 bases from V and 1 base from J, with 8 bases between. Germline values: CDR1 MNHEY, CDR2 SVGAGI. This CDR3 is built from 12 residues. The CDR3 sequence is CASGGWNTEAFF. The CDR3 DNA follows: TGTGCCAGCGGGGGGTGGAACACTGAAGCTTTCTTT.

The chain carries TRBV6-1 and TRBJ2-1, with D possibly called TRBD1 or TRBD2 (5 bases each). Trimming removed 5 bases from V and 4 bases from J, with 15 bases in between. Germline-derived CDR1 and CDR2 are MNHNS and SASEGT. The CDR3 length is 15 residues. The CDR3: CASSPRDRFYNEQFF. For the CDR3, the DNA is TGTGCCAGCAGTCCCCGGGACCGCTTTTACAATGAGCAGTTCTTC.

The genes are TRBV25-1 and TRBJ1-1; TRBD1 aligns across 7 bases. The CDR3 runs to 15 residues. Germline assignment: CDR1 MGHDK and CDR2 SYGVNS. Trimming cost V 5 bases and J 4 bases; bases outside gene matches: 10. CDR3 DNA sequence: TGTGCCAGCAGTCCACCGACAGGGATCCCCACTGAAGCTTTCTTT. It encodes CASSPPTGIPTEAFF.

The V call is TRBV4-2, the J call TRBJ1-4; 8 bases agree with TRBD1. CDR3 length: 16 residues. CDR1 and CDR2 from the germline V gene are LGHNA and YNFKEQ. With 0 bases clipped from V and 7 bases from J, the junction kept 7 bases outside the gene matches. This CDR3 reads CASSQEGTGGSEKLFF. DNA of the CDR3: TGTGCCAGCAGCCAAGAAGGAACAGGGGGAAGTGAAAAACTGTTTTTT.

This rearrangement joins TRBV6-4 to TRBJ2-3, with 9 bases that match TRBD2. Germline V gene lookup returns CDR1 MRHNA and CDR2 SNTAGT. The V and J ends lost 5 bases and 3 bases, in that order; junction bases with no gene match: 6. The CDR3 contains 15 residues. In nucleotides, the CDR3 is TGTGCCAGCAGTCGGACTAGCGAGTTGACAGATACGCAGTATTTT. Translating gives CASSRTSELTDTQYF.

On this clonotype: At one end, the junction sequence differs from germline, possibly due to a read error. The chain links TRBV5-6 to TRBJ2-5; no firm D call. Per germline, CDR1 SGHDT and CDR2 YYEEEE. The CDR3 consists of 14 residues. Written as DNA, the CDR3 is TGCGCCAGCAGCTTGGGGTGGACGGTAGAGACCCAGTACTTC. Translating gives CASSLGWTVETQYF.

CDR3 sequence (DNA): TGTGCCAGCAGTTGGATCCCGGGCGAGCAGTACTTC. Encoded protein: CASSWIPGEQYF. J is TRBJ2-7 and V is TRBV12-3 or TRBV12-4, with D hard to call. Trimming shortened V by 4 bases and J by 6 bases, and 10 bases separated the two germline ends. This CDR3 is built from 12 residues.

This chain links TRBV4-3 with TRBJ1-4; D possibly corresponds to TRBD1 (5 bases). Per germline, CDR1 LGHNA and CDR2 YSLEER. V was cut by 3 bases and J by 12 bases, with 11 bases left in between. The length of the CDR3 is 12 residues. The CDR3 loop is CASSHDWGELFF. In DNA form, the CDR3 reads TGCGCCAGCAGCCATGATTGGGGGGAACTGTTTTTT.

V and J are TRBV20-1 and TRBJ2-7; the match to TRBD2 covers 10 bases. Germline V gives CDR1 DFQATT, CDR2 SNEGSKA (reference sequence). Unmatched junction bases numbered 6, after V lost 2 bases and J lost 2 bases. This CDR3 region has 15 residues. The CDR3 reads CSARMGTSVTYEQYF. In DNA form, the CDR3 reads TGCAGTGCTAGAATGGGGACTAGCGTTACCTACGAGCAGTACTTC.

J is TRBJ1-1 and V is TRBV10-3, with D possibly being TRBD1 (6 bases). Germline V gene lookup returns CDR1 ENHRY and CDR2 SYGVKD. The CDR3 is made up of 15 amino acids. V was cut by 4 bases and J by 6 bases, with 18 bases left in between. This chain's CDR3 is CAISVRDIVLSEAFF. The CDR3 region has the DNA TGTGCCATCAGTGTGCGGGACATTGTCTTGTCTGAAGCTTTCTTT.

In DNA form, the CDR3 reads TGTGCCAGCTCACCACCGGAGGGACAAAGGACCGAGCAGTACTTC. Protein product: CASSPPEGQRTEQYF. The rearrangement uses TRBV18 and TRBJ2-7; the D gene could be TRBD1 or TRBD2 (6 bases each). Looked up from germline, CDR1 is KGHSH and CDR2 is LQKENI. Trimming left V 0 bases short and J 6 bases short, with 15 bases between. This CDR3 has 15 amino acids.